This is a list of T cell receptor beta chains from one sample in a study of cytomegalovirus exposure and HLA in healthy donors. Clones were read by immunoSEQ multiplex PCR, and TCRdb kept only the in-frame ones, dropping some. The sample shows about 150,000 clones, and 1.5% to 2% sits with its ten largest clones. Sequenced: PBMCs. The receptor set was obtained from a woman in her 50s in good health and CMV-seronegative. CDR3s include the opening cysteine and the closing phenylalanine or tryptophan. The D gene is left open where the match is weak.

V gene: TRBV2
J gene: TRBJ2-1
D gene: TRBD2
CDR3 protein: CASTERLAGNNEQFF
CDR3 DNA: TGTGCCAGCACGGAACGGCTAGCGGGGAACAATGAGCAGTTCTTC

V gene: TRBV9
J gene: TRBJ1-1
D gene: .
CDR3 protein: CASSVAGTPEAFF
CDR3 DNA: TGTGCCAGCAGCGTAGCTGGGACACCTGAAGCTTTCTTT

V gene: TRBV19
J gene: TRBJ1-6
D gene: .
CDR3 protein: CASSIDSQGWNSPLHF
CDR3 DNA: TGTGCCAGTAGTATAGATTCGCAGGGTTGGAATTCACCCCTCCACTTT

V gene: TRBV5-1
J gene: TRBJ2-7
D gene: TRBD1
CDR3 protein: CASSSTGDEQYF
CDR3 DNA: TGCGCCAGCAGCTCGACAGGGGACGAGCAGTACTTC

V gene: TRBV18
J gene: TRBJ2-3
D gene: TRBD2
CDR3 protein: CASSPATSGRADTQYF
CDR3 DNA: TGTGCCAGCTCACCCGCGACTAGCGGGAGGGCAGATACGCAGTATTTT

V gene: TRBV11-2
J gene: TRBJ2-1
D gene: TRBD2
CDR3 protein: CASSLAASLAGGRFGEQFF
CDR3 DNA: TGTGCCAGCAGCTTAGCAGCGTCACTAGCGGGGGGGCGTTTCGGTGAGCAGTTCTTC

V gene: TRBV9
J gene: TRBJ2-1
D gene: .
CDR3 protein: CASSYQVGGQDEQFF
CDR3 DNA: TGTGCCAGCAGCTACCAGGTGGGGGGGCAGGATGAGCAGTTCTTC

V gene: TRBV15
J gene: TRBJ2-5
D gene: TRBD2
CDR3 protein: CATSRDLASGVQETQYF
CDR3 DNA: TGTGCCACCAGCAGAGATCTCGCTAGCGGGGTCCAAGAGACCCAGTACTTC

V gene: TRBV6-6
J gene: TRBJ2-5
D gene: TRBD1
CDR3 protein: CASSYATGGQTQYF
CDR3 DNA: TGTGCCAGCAGTTACGCCACAGGGGGCCAGACCCAGTACTTC

V gene: TRBV14
J gene: TRBJ1-2
D gene: .
CDR3 protein: CASSLPGVHGYTF
CDR3 DNA: TGTGCCAGCAGCCTTCCAGGGGTCCATGGCTACACCTTC

V gene: TRBV6-1
J gene: TRBJ1-5
D gene: TRBD1
CDR3 protein: CASSVRTGGQPQHF
CDR3 DNA: TGTGCCAGCAGTGTCCGGACAGGGGGTCAGCCCCAGCATTTT

V gene: TRBV15
J gene: TRBJ2-1
D gene: TRBD1
CDR3 protein: CATSRVGTLGTGRYEQFF
CDR3 DNA: TGTGCCACCAGCAGAGTGGGTACCCTCGGGACAGGGAGGTATGAGCAGTTCTTC

V gene: TRBV7-2
J gene: TRBJ2-5
D gene: TRBD2
CDR3 protein: CASSSFPTGGQETQYF
CDR3 DNA: TGTGCCAGCAGCTCCTTCCCTACGGGAGGTCAAGAGACCCAGTACTTC

V gene: TRBV4-3
J gene: TRBJ1-5
D gene: .
CDR3 protein: CASSQDQGQPQHF
CDR3 DNA: TGCGCCAGCAGCCAAGATCAGGGGCAGCCCCAGCATTTT

V gene: TRBV6-4
J gene: TRBJ1-1
D gene: .
CDR3 protein: CASSDSWGRGIFF
CDR3 DNA: .

V gene: TRBV19
J gene: TRBJ2-1
D gene: .
CDR3 protein: CASSSGNYNEQFF
CDR3 DNA: TGTGCCAGTAGTAGCGGGAACTACAATGAGCAGTTCTTC

V gene: TRBV7-9
J gene: TRBJ2-3
D gene: .
CDR3 protein: CASSLSLSPDTQYF
CDR3 DNA: TGTGCCAGCAGTCTGTCGCTATCCCCCGATACGCAGTATTTT

V gene: TRBV30
J gene: TRBJ1-2
D gene: .
CDR3 protein: CAWSVNPGALGYTF
CDR3 DNA: TGTGCCTGGAGTGTAAACCCAGGGGCGTTGGGCTACACCTTC

V gene: TRBV5-6
J gene: TRBJ1-4
D gene: .
CDR3 protein: CASSRQLRQEKLFF
CDR3 DNA: TGTGCCAGCAGTCGACAGCTTCGTCAGGAAAAACTGTTTTTT

V gene: TRBV7-2
J gene: TRBJ1-5
D gene: TRBD1
CDR3 protein: CASSDIRGPAQPQHF
CDR3 DNA: TGTGCCAGCAGCGACATCAGGGGGCCAGCTCAGCCCCAGCATTTT